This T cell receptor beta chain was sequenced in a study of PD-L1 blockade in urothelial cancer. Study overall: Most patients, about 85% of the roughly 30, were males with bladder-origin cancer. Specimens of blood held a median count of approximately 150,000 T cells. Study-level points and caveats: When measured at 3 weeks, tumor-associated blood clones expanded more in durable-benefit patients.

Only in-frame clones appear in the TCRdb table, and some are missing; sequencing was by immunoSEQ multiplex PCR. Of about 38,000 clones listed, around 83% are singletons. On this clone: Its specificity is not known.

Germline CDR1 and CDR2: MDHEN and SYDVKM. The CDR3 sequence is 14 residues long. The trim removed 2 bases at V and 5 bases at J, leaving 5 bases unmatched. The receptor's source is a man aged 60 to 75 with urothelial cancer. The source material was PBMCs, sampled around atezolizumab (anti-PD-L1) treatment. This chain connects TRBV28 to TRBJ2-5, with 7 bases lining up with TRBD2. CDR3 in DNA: TGTGCCAGCAGTTTAATCGGACTAGAGGAGACCCAGTACTTC. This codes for CASSLIGLEETQYF.